The 4 T cell receptor beta chains given below trace back to one sample, sequenced in a study of beta chain features in type 1 diabetes. General study findings and limits: A moderate, significant TCRB CDR3 shortening appeared in type 1 diabetes across four CD4+ subsets.

These receptors are not linked to any known antigen. Expressed TCRB transcripts were sequenced after all isolated RNA was converted to cDNA. Using immunoSEQ multiplex PCR, the repertoire was profiled, and TCRdb retains in-frame clones only, with some absent. The sample includes about 130,000 clones, 9% of them seen just once. Sequencing was performed on central memory CD4+ T cells from blood. Receptors originate from a man aged 25-45 years with type 1 diabetes.

This clone has only a few counts. The rearrangement uses TRBV11-2 and TRBJ2-7; 8 bases map to TRBD1. From germline, CDR1 is SGHAT and CDR2 FQNNGV. The V gene end was trimmed by 2 bases and the J gene end by 3 bases; junction bases not matched to a gene: 3. This CDR3 contains 14 residues. DNA of the CDR3: TGTGCCAGCAGCTTATGGACAGGGAGCTACGAGCAGTACTTC. It encodes CASSLWTGSYEQYF.

This clone turned up a few times. V usage is TRBV28 and J usage is TRBJ1-5; D is perhaps TRBD1 (5 bases). The V end was cut by 6 bases, the J end by 3 bases, with 12 bases between. The CDR3 is 14 residues long. CDR1 is MDHEN and CDR2 is SYDVKM in the germline V gene. The CDR3 loop is CASRTAPSNQPQHF. The CDR3 DNA reads TGTGCCAGCAGGACAGCGCCCTCCAATCAGCCCCAGCATTTT. Full variable domain (outside the CDR3, taken from reference TRBV28 and TRBJ1-5): DVKVTQSSRYLVKRTGEKVFLECVQDMDHENMFWYRQDPGLGLRLIYFSYDVKMKEKGDIPEGYSVSREKKERFSLILESASTNQTSMYLCASRTAPSNQPQHFGDGTRLSIL.

This clone occurred a few times. The chain uses TRBV4-2 and TRBJ2-7, with 9 bases matching TRBD1. The V and J ends lost 3 bases and 0 bases, in that order; junction bases with no gene match: 0. The germline V gene has CDR1 LGHNA and CDR2 YNFKEQ. The CDR3 loop spans 14 amino acids. The chain's CDR3 is CASSQGQGSYEQYF. The CDR3 coding sequence is TGTGCCAGCAGCCAGGGACAGGGCTCCTACGAGCAGTACTTC.

This clone was detected only a few times. The chain has TRBV5-1 and TRBJ2-5; 8 nucleotides match TRBD2. The CDR3 consists of 15 residues. Germline CDR1 is SGHRS and CDR2 is YFSETQ. V lost 1 base, J lost 2 bases, and 4 bases stayed unmatched. The CDR3 sequence: CASSLLAGPQETQYF. The CDR3 DNA reads as TGCGCCAGCAGCTTGCTAGCGGGTCCTCAAGAGACCCAGTACTTC.